This is a list of T cell receptor beta chains from one sample in a study of identical twins' blood T cells. TCRdb re-analysed the 5' RACE reads in MiXCR, keeping a single row per CDR3 protein. The sample gives hundreds of thousands of distinct CDR3 sequences, 28% of which show up once; about 6.1% is in the top ten. The sample consisted of PBMCs. These TCRs come from a woman aged 18-50 years in good health. The CDR3 runs from the conserved cysteine through the conserved F or W. The D gene is left open where the match is weak.

cdr3_aa j_call d_call v_call
CASSEGWWDGYTF TRBJ1-2 . TRBV25-1
CASRRKGGYEQYF TRBJ2-7 . TRBV2
CASSMKGSGNQPQHF TRBJ1-5 . TRBV19
CASSHGHVGKLFF TRBJ1-4 . TRBV14
CASSLDPGSEKLFF TRBJ1-4 . TRBV11-2
CASSYSLRGLFYEQYF TRBJ2-7 . TRBV6-5
CASRTRLAGVSYEQYF TRBJ2-7 TRBD2 TRBV6-1
CAISENAGEQYF TRBJ2-7 . TRBV10-3
CASSPSSRTHEQYF TRBJ2-7 . TRBV13
CASSYDRGDYGYTF TRBJ1-2 TRBD1 TRBV7-9
CGVLGMNTEAFF TRBJ1-1 . TRBV29-1
CSAGRQRYGYTF TRBJ1-2 . TRBV20-1
CSASKSSGSSYEQYF TRBJ2-7 TRBD2 TRBV20-1
CASSRPGLAATDTQYF TRBJ2-3 TRBD2 TRBV18
CASSFWTENTEAFF TRBJ1-1 . TRBV5-1
CASSPGSYLSYEQYF TRBJ2-7 . TRBV28
CASSSSVQETQYF TRBJ2-5 . TRBV7-2
CSASDHRGGEKLFF TRBJ1-4 TRBD1 TRBV20-1
CASSVREAYNEQFF TRBJ2-1 TRBD2 TRBV12-3/TRBV12-4
CASRRRTGVNEKLFF TRBJ1-4 TRBD1 TRBV5-6
CASSLVAHLEAFF TRBJ1-1 . TRBV11-2
CASSETLNTGELFF TRBJ2-2 . TRBV2
CASSYLDYEQYF TRBJ2-7 . TRBV6-6
CSASDRRMNTEAFF TRBJ1-1 . TRBV20-1
CSAEDWGTGRTEAFF TRBJ1-1 TRBD1 TRBV29-1
CSAGGLNTDTQYF TRBJ2-3 . TRBV20-1
CASTRREGGSDTEAFF TRBJ1-1 . TRBV12-3/TRBV12-4
CASSLGPYSNQPQHF TRBJ1-5 . TRBV7-6
CASSETGYLDEQCF TRBJ2-7 . TRBV2
CASSYSGISTGELFF TRBJ2-2 . TRBV6-5
CASSYQQGLAFF TRBJ1-1 . TRBV12-3/TRBV12-4
CASSLVAGNQPQHF TRBJ1-5 . TRBV11-2
CSSSPPGRAQSGNTIYF TRBJ1-3 . TRBV18
CASSDKTGGAYGYTF TRBJ1-2 TRBD1 TRBV2
CSAGKGQLAEAFF TRBJ1-1 TRBD1 TRBV20-1